This TCR beta chain was obtained from a study of blood T cell repertoires in COVID-19. TCRdb's table, derived via immunoSEQ multiplex PCR, lists solely in-frame clones and lacks some. Of about 400,000 clones in the sample, 85% to 90% were seen once. This CDR3 comprises 14 residues. Germline CDR1 SNHLY, CDR2 FYNNEI. The ends were cut back, 3 bases at V and 10 bases at J, with 15 bases in the middle. Before being deemed recovered, Cohort 3 donors had two negative PCRs, clearance, or symptom resolution. Material for sequencing was PBMCs or T cells enriched from blood (not recorded which). The TCR comes from a woman between 50 and 59 years old who had recovered from COVID-19. This chain uses TRBV2 with TRBJ1-4; D call uncertain. CDR3 nucleotide sequence: TGTGCCAGCAGTGATCGGGCTTCGCGGGGAAAACTGTTTTTT. Protein: CASSDRASRGKLFF. The full variable domain, with the rest looked up from reference TRBV2 and TRBJ1-4, is EPEVTQTPSHQVTQMGQEVILRCVPISNHLYFYWYRQILGQKVEFLVSFYNNEISEKSEIFDDQFSVERPDGSNFTLKIRSTKLEDSAMYFCASSDRASRGKLFFGSGTQLSVL.